This paragraph reports one T cell receptor (beta chain). The data belong to a study of T cell changes during pregnancy in multiple sclerosis. TCRdb's table, derived via immunoSEQ multiplex PCR, lists solely in-frame clones and lacks some. The data hold fewer than 40,000 clones, with 91% observed a single time. There are 12 residues in the CDR3. Germline V gene sequence: CDR1 SGHTA, CDR2 FQGTGA. The V and J ends lost 3 bases and 5 bases respectively, with 6 bases between them. The genes are TRBV7-3 and TRBJ2-3; D not resolved. The sequence was collected from a female donor in good health, enrolled as a control in a pregnancy study. Material: CD4+ T cells from peripheral blood mononuclear cells, obtained in the second trimester of pregnancy. CDR3 sequence (DNA): TGTGCCAGCAGCTTCTACGGAGATACGCAGTATTTT. This translates into CASSFYGDTQYF. Supplemented by reference TRBV7-3 and TRBJ2-3, the full variable domain reads GAGVSQTPSNKVTEKGKYVELRCDPISGHTALYWYRQSLGQGPEFLIYFQGTGAADDSGLPNDRFFAVRPEGSVSTLKIQRTERGDSAVYLCASSFYGDTQYFGPGTRLTVL.